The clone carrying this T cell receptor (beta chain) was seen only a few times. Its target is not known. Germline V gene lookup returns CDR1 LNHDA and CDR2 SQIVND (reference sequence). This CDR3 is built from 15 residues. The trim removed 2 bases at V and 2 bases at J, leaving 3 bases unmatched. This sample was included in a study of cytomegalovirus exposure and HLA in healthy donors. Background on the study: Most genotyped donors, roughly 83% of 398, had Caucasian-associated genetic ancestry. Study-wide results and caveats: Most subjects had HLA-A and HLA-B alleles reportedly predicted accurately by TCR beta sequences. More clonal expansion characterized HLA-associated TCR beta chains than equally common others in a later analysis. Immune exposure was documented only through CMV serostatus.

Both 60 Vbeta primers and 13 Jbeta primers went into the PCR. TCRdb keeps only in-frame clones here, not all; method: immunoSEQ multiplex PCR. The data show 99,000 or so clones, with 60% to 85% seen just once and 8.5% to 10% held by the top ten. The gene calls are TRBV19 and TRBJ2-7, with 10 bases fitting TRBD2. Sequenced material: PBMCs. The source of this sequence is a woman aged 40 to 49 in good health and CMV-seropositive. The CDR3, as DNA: TGTGCCAGTAGTATACTAGCGGGAGAAACCTACGAGCAGTACTTC. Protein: CASSILAGETYEQYF.